This T cell receptor (beta chain) was retrieved from a study of blood T cell repertoires in COVID-19. Study details: Acute and convalescent COVID-19 samples came from the United States, Italy and Spain.

This clone was counted a single time. The germline V gene encodes CDR1 SGHAT and CDR2 FQNNGV. This CDR3 region has 13 residues. Between the trimmed V and J ends, which lost 5 bases and 7 bases, there was a span of 11 bases. Generated by immunoSEQ multiplex PCR, the TCRdb table keeps only in-frame clones and is missing some. The profile covers 45,000 to 70,000 clones, with about 91% appearing a single time and roughly 13% taken by the ten largest. This TCR was sampled from a woman aged 55-75 years with active COVID-19. Sequences were obtained from peripheral blood. This sequence joins TRBV11-2 and TRBJ1-4; perhaps TRBD1 as D (6 bases). This chain's CDR3 is CASSPTRGEKLFF. As DNA, the CDR3 is TGTGCCAGCAGCCCAACCAGGGGTGAAAAACTGTTTTTT.